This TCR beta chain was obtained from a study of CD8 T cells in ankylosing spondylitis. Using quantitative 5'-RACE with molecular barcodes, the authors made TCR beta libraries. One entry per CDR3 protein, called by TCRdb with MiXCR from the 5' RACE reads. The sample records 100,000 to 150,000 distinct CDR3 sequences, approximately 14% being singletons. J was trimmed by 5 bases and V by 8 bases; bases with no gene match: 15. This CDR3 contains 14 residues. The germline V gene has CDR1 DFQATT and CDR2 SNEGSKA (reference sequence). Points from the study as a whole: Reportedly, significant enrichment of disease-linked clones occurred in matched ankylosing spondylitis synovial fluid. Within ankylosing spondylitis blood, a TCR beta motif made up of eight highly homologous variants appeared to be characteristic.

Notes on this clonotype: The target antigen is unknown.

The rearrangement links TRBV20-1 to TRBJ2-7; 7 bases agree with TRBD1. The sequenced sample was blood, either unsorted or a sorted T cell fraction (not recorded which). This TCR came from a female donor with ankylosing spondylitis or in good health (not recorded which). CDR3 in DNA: TGCAGTTCTGGCCGGACAGGCACTCGGAACGAGCAGTACTTC. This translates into CSSGRTGTRNEQYF.